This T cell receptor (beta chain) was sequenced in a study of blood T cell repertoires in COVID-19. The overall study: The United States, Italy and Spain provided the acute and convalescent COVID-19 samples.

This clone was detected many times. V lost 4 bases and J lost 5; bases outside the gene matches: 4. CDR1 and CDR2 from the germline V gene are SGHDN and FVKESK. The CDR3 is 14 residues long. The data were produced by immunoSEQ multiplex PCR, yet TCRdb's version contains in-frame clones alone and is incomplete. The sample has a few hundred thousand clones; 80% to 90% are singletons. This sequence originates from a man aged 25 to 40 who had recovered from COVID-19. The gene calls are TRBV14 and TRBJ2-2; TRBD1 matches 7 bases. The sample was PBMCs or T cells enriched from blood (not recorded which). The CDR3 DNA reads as TGTGCCAGCAGCCCCAGGGGGTATACCGGGGAGCTGTTTTTT. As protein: CASSPRGYTGELFF.